This TCR beta chain is from a study of regulatory T cells in long-lasting Graves disease. Sample time point: newly diagnosed GD, antithyroid drugs for less than 3 months. The TCR library used RNA extracted from PBMCs. The CDR3 covers 13 residues. V lost 1 base and J 4 bases, leaving 10 bases between the germline ends. Germline CDR1 reads GTSNPN; CDR2 reads SVGIG (reference sequence). Both iRepertoire HTBI primers and Arm-PCR of CDR3 regions were used to build the TCR beta libraries. MiXCR, run by TCRdb on the multiplex PCR reads, gives a single entry per CDR3 protein. The table shows about 430,000 distinct CDR3 sequences, with approximately 15% occurring only once. This clonotype was observed at least ten times. These same data were also listed under a study on T cells in Graves' hyperthyroidism and ophthalmopathy. This second study says: Ophthalmopathy cases were set apart from stable hyperthyroidism by a 13 V-J model.

The clonotype was recovered from a middle-aged woman with Graves disease. The chain combines TRBV30 with TRBJ1-2; TRBD1 might be the D (5 bases). The specimen comprised peripheral blood mononuclear cells (PBMCs), sampled at new diagnosis, from a patient treated with antithyroid drugs. The DNA of the CDR3 is TGTGCCTGGAGTGGACAGCAGACCTATGGCTACACCTTC. It encodes CAWSGQQTYGYTF.